Listed here are 4 T cell receptor beta chains from one sample, sequenced in a study of identical twins. TCRdb ran MiXCR on the 5' RACE reads and lists one entry per CDR3 protein. The table has about 720,000 distinct CDR3 sequences, 8.6% seen once. The data were also submitted as part of a second study, on yellow fever vaccine responses in identical twins.

The sequenced sample consisted of PBMCs. These receptors were taken from a young woman in good health.

The CDR3 sequence: CASSPSRGLVSYEQYF. The CDR3 DNA reads as TGTGCCAGCAGCCCGTCCCGGGGACTAGTGTCCTACGAGCAGTACTTC. The V call is TRBV7-9, the J call TRBJ2-7; 8 bases match TRBD2. Trimming removed 5 bases from V and 1 base from J; junction bases left unmatched: 10. The CDR3 has 16 amino acids. Germline-derived CDR1 and CDR2 are SEHNR and FQNEAQ (reference sequence).

V usage is TRBV6-1 and J usage is TRBJ2-7; TRBD2 aligns across 12 bases. The CDR3 has 16 residues. Germline assignment: CDR1 MNHNS and CDR2 SASEGT. J gave up 2 bases and V 6 bases, and 8 bases lay outside the gene matches. CDR3 residues: CASSRLAGDPPYEQYF. The CDR3 DNA reads TGTGCCAGCAGCCGACTAGCGGGAGACCCACCCTACGAGCAGTACTTC.

The chain links TRBV20-1 to TRBJ1-5; D is unresolved. The CDR3 totals 11 residues. Germline values: CDR1 DFQATT, CDR2 SNEGSKA (reference sequence). Trimming pared 3 bases from V and 4 bases from J, leaving 4 bases between. The CDR3 spells CSASGNQPQHF. The CDR3 bases are TGCAGTGCTAGTGGGAATCAGCCCCAGCATTTT.

This clonotype showed up many times. The rearrangement links TRBV12-3 or TRBV12-4 to TRBJ1-5; 7 bases fit TRBD1. Germline trimming cut 6 bases from V and 2 bases from J; bases unmatched to any gene: 4. The CDR3 runs 14 residues. CDR3 nucleotides: TGTGCCAGCAGGTTCGGGACAGGCAATCAGCCCCAGCATTTT. As protein: CASRFGTGNQPQHF.